This T cell receptor (beta chain) was recovered during a study of blood T cell repertoires in COVID-19. For the study at large: In each case, the material was cDNA or gDNA derived from T cells, B-cell-depleted T cells, or PBMCs.

The V and J ends lost 5 bases and 9 bases respectively, with 18 bases between them. Looked up from germline, CDR1 is SGHRS and CDR2 is YFSETQ. The CDR3 length is 15 residues. In the authors' workflow: Nucleated cell number was recorded as an estimate derived from reference gene primer amplification. The data were produced by immunoSEQ multiplex PCR, yet TCRdb's version contains in-frame clones alone and is incomplete. The V and J calls and clone size were taken over from that table, and D and trimming were inferred from the DNA. The sample contains 200,000 to 250,000 clones, around 90% of which appear only once.

This clonotype was sampled from a man younger than 40 who had been exposed to COVID-19. The sequenced material came from PBMCs or T cells enriched from blood (not recorded which). The chain links TRBV5-1 to TRBJ1-6, with a possible D match to TRBD1 (6 bases). Here the CDR3 reads CASRHPGTRSSPLHF. CDR3 DNA sequence: TGCGCCAGCAGACACCCCGGGACACGGAGTTCACCCCTCCACTTT.